This record covers a single T cell receptor (beta chain). This sample is part of a study of CD8 T cells in Susac syndrome. After extraction with the RNeasy kit, 0.5 to 1 ug of the RNA was reverse transcribed using random hexamers. A single record per CDR3 protein comes from TCRdb applying MiXCR to the immunoSEQ multiplex PCR reads. The table has 150,000 to 200,000 distinct CDR3 sequences, 85% to 95% seen once. The germline V gene encodes CDR1 SGHTA and CDR2 FQGTGA. The CDR3 extends over 15 amino acids. Trimming cost V 3 bases and J 4 bases; bases outside gene matches: 7. This chain joins TRBV7-3 and TRBJ2-5, with 8 bases fitting TRBD1. Material for sequencing was CD4+ T cells from PBMCs. This sequence originates from a human donor in good health. The CDR3 sequence: CASSFAGGAGETQYF. CDR3 sequence (DNA): TGTGCCAGCAGCTTCGCAGGGGGCGCGGGAGAGACCCAGTACTTC.